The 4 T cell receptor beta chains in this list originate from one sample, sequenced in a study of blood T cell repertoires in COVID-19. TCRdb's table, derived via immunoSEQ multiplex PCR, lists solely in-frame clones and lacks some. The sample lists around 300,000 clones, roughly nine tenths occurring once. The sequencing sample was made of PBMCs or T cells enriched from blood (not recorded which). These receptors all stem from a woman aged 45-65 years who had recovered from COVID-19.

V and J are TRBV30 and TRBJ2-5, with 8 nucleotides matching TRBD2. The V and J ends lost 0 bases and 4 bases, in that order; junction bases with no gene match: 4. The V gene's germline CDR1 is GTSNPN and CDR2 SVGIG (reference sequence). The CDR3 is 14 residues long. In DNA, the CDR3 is TGTGCCTGGAGTGTCGGGAGCGGGAGAGAGACCCAGTACTTC. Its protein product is CAWSVGSGRETQYF.

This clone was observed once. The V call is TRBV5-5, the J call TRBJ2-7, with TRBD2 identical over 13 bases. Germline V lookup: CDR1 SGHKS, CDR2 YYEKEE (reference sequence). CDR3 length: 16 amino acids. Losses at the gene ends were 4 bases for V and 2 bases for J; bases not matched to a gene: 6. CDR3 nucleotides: TGTGCCAGCAGCACCGGACTAGCGGGAGCAACCTACGAGCAGTACTTC. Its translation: CASSTGLAGATYEQYF.

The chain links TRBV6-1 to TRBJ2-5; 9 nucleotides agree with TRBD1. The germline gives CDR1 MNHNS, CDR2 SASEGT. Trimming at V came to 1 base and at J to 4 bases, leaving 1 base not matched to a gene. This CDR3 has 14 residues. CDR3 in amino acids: CASSEGQGGETQYF. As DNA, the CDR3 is TGTGCCAGCAGTGAAGGACAGGGGGGAGAGACCCAGTACTTC.

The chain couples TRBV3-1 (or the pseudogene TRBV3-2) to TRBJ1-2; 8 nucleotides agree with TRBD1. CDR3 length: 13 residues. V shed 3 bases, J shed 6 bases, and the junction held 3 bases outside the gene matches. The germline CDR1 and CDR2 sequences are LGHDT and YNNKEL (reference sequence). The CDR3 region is CASSHAGGDGYTF. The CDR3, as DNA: TGTGCCAGCAGCCACGCAGGGGGCGATGGCTACACCTTC.